The clone carrying this TCR beta chain turned up a few times. As yet, its antigen is unknown. PCR was performed using 60 Vbeta and 13 Jbeta primers. Measured with immunoSEQ multiplex PCR; TCRdb has only the in-frame clones, and not every one. This sample has about 160,000 clones; less than 85% occur once, and the top ten carry 1%. The germline V and J ends were trimmed by 6 bases and 1 base, with 12 bases remaining between them. CDR3 length equals 14 residues. Germline CDR1 is MNHEY and CDR2 is SVGAGI. This sample is part of a study of cytomegalovirus exposure and HLA in healthy donors. General study points: Usually a TCR sequence was rare, but some public TCRs were found in many donors. Fewer N-insertions than the roughly 600-donor mean were reportedly shown by an Asian-associated ancestry cluster in a later analysis.

The source is a boy younger than 10 in good health and CMV-seronegative. V and J are TRBV6-5 and TRBJ1-2; D gene unclear. Sequencing was done on a sample of PBMCs. The CDR3 spells CASRRVNLNYGYTF. CDR3 in DNA: TGTGCCAGCAGACGAGTAAACCTTAACTATGGCTACACCTTC.